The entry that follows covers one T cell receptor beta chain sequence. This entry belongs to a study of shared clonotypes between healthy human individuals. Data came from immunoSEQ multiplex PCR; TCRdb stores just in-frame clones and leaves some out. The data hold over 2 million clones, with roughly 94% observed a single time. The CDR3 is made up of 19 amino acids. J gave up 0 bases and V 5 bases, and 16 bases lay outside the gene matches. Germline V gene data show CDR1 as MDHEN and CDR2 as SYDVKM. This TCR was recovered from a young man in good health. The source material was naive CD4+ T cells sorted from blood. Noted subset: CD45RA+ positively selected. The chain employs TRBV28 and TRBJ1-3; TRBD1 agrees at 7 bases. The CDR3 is CASSPPSKGAKGSGNTIYF. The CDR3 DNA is TGTGCCAGCAGTCCTCCCAGCAAGGGGGCGAAAGGCTCTGGAAACACCATATATTTT.